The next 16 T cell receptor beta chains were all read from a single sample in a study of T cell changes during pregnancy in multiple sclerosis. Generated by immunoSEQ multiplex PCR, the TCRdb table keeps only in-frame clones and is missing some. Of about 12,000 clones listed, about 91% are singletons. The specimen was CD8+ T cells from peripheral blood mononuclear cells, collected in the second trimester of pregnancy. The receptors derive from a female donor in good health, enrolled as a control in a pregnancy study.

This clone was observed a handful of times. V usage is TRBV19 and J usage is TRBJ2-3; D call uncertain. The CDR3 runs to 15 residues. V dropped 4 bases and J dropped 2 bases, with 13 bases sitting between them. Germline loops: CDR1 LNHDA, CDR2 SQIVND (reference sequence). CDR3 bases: TGTGCCAGTAGTAGATGGGTGAGCGCCACAGATACGCAGTATTTT. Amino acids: CASSRWVSATDTQYF.

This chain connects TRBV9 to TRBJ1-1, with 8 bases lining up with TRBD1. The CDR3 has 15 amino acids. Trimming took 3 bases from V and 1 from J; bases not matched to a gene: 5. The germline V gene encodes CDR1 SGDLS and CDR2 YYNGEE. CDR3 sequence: CASSASDRGNTEAFF. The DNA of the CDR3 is TGTGCCAGCAGCGCGAGCGACAGGGGGAACACTGAAGCTTTCTTT.

The CDR3 DNA is TGTGCCAGCAGTAGGGGTTTCACAGATACGCAGTATTTT. Its translation: CASSRGFTDTQYF. V is TRBV6-6 and J is TRBJ2-3; D might be TRBD1 (5 bases). The CDR3 is 13 residues long. Germline CDR1 is MNHNY and CDR2 is SVGAGI (reference sequence). The V end was cut by 5 bases, the J end by 2 bases, with 8 bases between.

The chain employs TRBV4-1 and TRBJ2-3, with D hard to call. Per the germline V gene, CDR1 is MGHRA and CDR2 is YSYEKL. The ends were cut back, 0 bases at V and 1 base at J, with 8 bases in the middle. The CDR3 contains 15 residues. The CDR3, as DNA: TGCGCCAGCAGCCAAGAAGGCAGCGGCACAGATACGCAGTATTTT. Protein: CASSQEGSGTDTQYF.

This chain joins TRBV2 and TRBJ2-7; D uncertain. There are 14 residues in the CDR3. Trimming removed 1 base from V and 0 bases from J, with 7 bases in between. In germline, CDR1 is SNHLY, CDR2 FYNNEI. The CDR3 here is CASSEGAFSYEQYF. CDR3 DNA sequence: TGTGCCAGCAGTGAAGGAGCGTTCTCCTACGAGCAGTACTTC.

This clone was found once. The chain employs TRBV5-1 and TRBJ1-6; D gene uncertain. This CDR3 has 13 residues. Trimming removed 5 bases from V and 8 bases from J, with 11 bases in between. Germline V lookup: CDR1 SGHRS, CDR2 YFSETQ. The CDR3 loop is CASRWGGDSPLHF. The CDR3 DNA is TGCGCCAGCAGATGGGGAGGCGATTCACCCCTCCACTTT.

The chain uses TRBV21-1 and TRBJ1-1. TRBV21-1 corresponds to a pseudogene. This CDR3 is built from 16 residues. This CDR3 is CASSKVIENCHTEAFF. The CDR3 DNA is TGTGCCAGCAGCAAAGTTATTGAGAACTGCCACACTGAAGCTTTCTTT.

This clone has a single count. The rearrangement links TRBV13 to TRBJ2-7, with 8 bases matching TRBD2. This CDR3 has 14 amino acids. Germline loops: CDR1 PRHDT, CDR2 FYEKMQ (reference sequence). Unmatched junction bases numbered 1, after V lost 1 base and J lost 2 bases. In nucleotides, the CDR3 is TGTGCCAGCAGCTTAGCGGGGGGGACCTACGAGCAGTACTTC. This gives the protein CASSLAGGTYEQYF.

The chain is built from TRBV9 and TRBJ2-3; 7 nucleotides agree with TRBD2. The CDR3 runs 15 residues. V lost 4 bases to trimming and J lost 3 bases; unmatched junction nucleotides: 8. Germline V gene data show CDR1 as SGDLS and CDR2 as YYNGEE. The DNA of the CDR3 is TGTGCCAGCAGCCCACGGGACTACTCAACAGATACGCAGTATTTT. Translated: CASSPRDYSTDTQYF.

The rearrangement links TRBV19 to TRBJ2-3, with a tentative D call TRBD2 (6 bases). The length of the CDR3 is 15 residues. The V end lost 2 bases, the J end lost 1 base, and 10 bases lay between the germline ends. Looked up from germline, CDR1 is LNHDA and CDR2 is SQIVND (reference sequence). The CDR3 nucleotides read TGTGCCAGTAGTATACTCGGGAGCCGCACAGATACGCAGTATTTT. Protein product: CASSILGSRTDTQYF.

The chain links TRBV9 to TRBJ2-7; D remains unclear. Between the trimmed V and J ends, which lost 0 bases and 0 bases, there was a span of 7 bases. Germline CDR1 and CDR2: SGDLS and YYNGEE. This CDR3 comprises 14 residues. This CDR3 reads CASSVGALSYEQYF. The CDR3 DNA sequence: TGTGCCAGCAGCGTAGGGGCCCTCTCCTACGAGCAGTACTTC. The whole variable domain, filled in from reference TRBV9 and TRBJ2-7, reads DSGVTQTPKHLITATGQRVTLRCSPRSGDLSVYWYQQSLDQGLQFLIQYYNGEERAKGNILERFSAQQFPDLHSELNLSSLELGDSALYFCASSVGALSYEQYFGPGTRLTVT.

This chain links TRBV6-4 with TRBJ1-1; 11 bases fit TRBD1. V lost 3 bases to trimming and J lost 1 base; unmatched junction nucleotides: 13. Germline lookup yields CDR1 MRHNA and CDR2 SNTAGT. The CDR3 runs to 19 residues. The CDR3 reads CASSEDPTRDRGGNTEAFF. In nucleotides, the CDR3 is TGTGCCAGCAGTGAGGACCCCACGCGGGACAGGGGGGGGAACACTGAAGCTTTCTTT.

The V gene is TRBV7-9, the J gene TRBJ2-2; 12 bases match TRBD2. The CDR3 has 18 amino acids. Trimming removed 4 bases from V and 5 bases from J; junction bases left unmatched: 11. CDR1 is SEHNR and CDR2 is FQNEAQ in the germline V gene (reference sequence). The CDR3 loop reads CASSYQRTSGKITGELFF. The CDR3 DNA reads TGTGCCAGCAGCTACCAAAGGACTAGCGGGAAGATTACCGGGGAGCTGTTTTTT.

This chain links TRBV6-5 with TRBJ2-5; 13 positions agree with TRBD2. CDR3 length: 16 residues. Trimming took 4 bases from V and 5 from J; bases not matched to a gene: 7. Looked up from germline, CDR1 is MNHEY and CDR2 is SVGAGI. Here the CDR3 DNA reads TGTGCCAGCAGTTCCCCGGGACTAGCGGGGAGGGAGACCCAGTACTTC. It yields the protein CASSSPGLAGRETQYF.

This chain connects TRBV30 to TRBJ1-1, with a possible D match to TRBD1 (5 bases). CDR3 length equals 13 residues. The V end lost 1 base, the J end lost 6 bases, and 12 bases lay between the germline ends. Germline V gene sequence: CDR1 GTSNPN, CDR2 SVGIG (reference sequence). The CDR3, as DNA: TGTGCCTGGAGTGCCCTTCGGGGGGCTGAAGCTTTCTTT. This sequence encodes CAWSALRGAEAFF.

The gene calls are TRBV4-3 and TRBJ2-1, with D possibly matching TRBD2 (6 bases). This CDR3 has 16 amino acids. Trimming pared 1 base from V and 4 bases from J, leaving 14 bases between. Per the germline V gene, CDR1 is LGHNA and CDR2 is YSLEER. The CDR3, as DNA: TGCGCCAGCAGCCAAGGTAACGGGAGAGGGTACAATGAGCAGTTCTTC. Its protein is CASSQGNGRGYNEQFF.